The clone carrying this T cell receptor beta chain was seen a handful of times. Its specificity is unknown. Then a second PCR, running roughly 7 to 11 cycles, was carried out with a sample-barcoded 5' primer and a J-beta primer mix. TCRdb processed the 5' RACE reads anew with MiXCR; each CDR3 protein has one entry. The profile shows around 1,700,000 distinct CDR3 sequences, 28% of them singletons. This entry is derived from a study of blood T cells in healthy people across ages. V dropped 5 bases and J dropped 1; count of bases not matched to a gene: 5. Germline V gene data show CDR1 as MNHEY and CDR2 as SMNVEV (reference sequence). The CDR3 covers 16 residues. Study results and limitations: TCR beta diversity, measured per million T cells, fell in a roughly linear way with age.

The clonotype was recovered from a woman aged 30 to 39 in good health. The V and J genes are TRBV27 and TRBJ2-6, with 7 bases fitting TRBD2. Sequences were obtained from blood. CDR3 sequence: CASSRGEVSGANVLTF. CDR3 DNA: TGTGCCAGCAGTCGGGGGGAAGTGTCTGGGGCCAACGTCCTGACTTTC.